These T cell receptor beta chains were read from a single sample in a study of PD-1 blockade in classical Hodgkin lymphoma. Data came from immunoSEQ multiplex PCR; TCRdb stores just in-frame clones and leaves some out. The data contain 45,000 to 55,000 clones, about 76% of them seen just once; the ten biggest clones take up about an eighth. The specimen was peripheral blood mononuclear cells (PBMCs), collected before the fourth cycle of nivolumab. The receptor source for this set is a human donor with classical Hodgkin lymphoma. The CDR3 runs from the conserved cysteine through the conserved F or W. D genes are given only for firm matches. Rows may omit the clone size; those that give it use once, few, many or a size class.

- TRBJ1-4 14 TRBV19 TRBD1 TGTGCCAGTAAATCAGGGGGGTTCGGGGAAAAACTGTTTTTT CASKSGGFGEKLFF
- TRBJ2-7 15 TRBV11-3 TRBD2 TGTGCCAGCAGCTTCGGCGGGAGGCTTTACTACGAGCAGTACTTC CASSFGGRLYYEQYF
- TRBJ1-2 15 TRBV21-1 - TGTGCCAGCAGCAAAATCCACAGGGGTGGCTATGGCTACACCTTC CASSKIHRGGYGYTF
few TRBJ1-1 14 TRBV9 TRBD1 TGTGCCAGCAGCGCCATAGGGGGCAGCACTGAAGCTTTCTTT CASSAIGGSTEAFF
- TRBJ1-5 17 TRBV5-6 TRBD1 TGTGCCAGCAGCCAAGGACAGGGCCCCCTTGGGGGTCAGCCCCAGCATTTT CASSQGQGPLGGQPQHF
- TRBJ2-1 13 TRBV28 - TGTGCCAGCAGCCCCAGGGTCCACAATGAGCAGTTCTTC CASSPRVHNEQFF
- TRBJ2-7 14 TRBV5-1 - TGCGCCAGCAGGGGTACGCGGGAAGGCGGCGAGCAGTACTTC CASRGTREGGEQYF
- TRBJ2-5 13 TRBV28 TRBD1 TGTGCCAGCAGTTTCCCGGACAGGGGGACCCAGTACTTC CASSFPDRGTQYF
- TRBJ1-5 13 TRBV5-8 - TGTGCCAGCAGCTTGTTGGGATATCAGCCCCAGCATTTT CASSLLGYQPQHF
- TRBJ1-2 10 TRBV2 - TGTGCCAGCAGACAGGATGGCTACACCTTC CASRQDGYTF
- TRBJ2-5 14 TRBV19 TRBD1 TGTGCCAGTAGTCGAGACAGGGGGCAAGAGACCCAGTACTTC CASSRDRGQETQYF
- TRBJ2-1 11 TRBV6-6 - TGTGCCAGCAGTTTGGGGAATGAGCAGTTCTTC CASSLGNEQFF
once TRBJ2-2 13 TRBV13 TRBD1 TGTGCCAGCAACCCAGGGGGCACCGGGGAGCTGTTTTTT CASNPGGTGELFF
- TRBJ2-1 12 TRBV7-9 TRBD2 TGTGCCAGCAGCTTAGGGGGGACTAGCCAGTTCTTC CASSLGGTSQFF
- TRBJ2-1 14 TRBV6-5 - TGTGCCAGCAGTTTGACGGGGGCCTACAATGAGCAGTTCTTC CASSLTGAYNEQFF
- TRBJ1-5 14 TRBV2 - TGTGCCAGCAGTGAGGAGACAGAATATCAGCCCCAGCATTTT CASSEETEYQPQHF
- TRBJ2-5 13 TRBV18 TRBD2 TGTGCCAGCTCCCCCCGGGGGGGAGAGACCCAGTACTTC CASSPRGGETQYF
few TRBJ2-2 19 TRBV5-4 TRBD2 TGTGCCAGCAGCTTTAAAGCGGGAGGGGTACGGAGTAACACCGGGGAGCTGTTTTTT CASSFKAGGVRSNTGELFF
- TRBJ2-5 14 TRBV7-2 - TGTGCCAGCAAATTAAGGCTAATTGAAGAGACCCAGTACTTC CASKLRLIEETQYF
- TRBJ1-6 16 TRBV2 TRBD1 TGTGCCAGCAGAACCGGACAGGCGATCTATAATTCACCCCTCCACTTT CASRTGQAIYNSPLHF
many TRBJ1-5 17 TRBV28 - TGTGCCAGCAGACCCTTACAGGGATTGAGAAGCAATCAGCCCCAGCATTTT CASRPLQGLRSNQPQHF
- TRBJ2-1 15 TRBV7-7 TRBD2 TGTGCTAGCAGCTTAGGTCTAGCGGGAGACAATGAGCAGTTCTTC CASSLGLAGDNEQFF
- TRBJ1-4 19 TRBV18 TRBD1 TGTGCCAGCTCACAAACACTTAACCGACAGGGAGCGATTGATGAAAAACTGTTTTTT CASSQTLNRQGAIDEKLFF
- TRBJ2-5 14 TRBV15 - TGTGCCACCAGCAGAGATCAGATCCAAGAGACCCAGTACTTC CATSRDQIQETQYF
- TRBJ2-7 16 TRBV4-1 TRBD2 TGCGCCAGCAGCCAAGAGGTAGCGGGAGGACGGTACGAGCAGTACTTC CASSQEVAGGRYEQYF
- TRBJ1-2 13 TRBV28 - TGTGCCAGCAGTACCGGGTCTAACTATGGCTACACCTTC CASSTGSNYGYTF
- TRBJ2-1 14 TRBV27 - TGTGCCAGCAAGTCCGAGGTCTCCTACAATGAGCAGTTCTTC CASKSEVSYNEQFF
once TRBJ1-2 17 TRBV5-4 - TGTGCCAGCAGCTTGGGAGGGGCTCAGACTTACTCCTATGGCTACACCTTC CASSLGGAQTYSYGYTF
- TRBJ2-3 16 TRBV6-1 TRBD2 TGTGCCAGCAGTGGTTATGGGGGAGGGAGCGGGGATACGCAGTATTTT CASSGYGGGSGDTQYF
- TRBJ1-6 13 TRBV15 - TGTGCCACCAGCAGAGATGGCTATTCACCCCTCCACTTT CATSRDGYSPLHF
- TRBJ2-3 17 TRBV4-3 TRBD2 TGCGCCAGCAGCCTCCGACTAGCGGGAGCGGGCACAGATACGCAGTATTTT CASSLRLAGAGTDTQYF
- TRBJ1-5 13 TRBV10-3 - TGTGCCATCAGTACAGGAGCCAATCAGCCCCAGCATTTT CAISTGANQPQHF